The sample holds a few counts of the clone carrying this T cell receptor beta chain. The antigen is unknown. Time point described: cycle 4 day 1 (C4D1), after 6 weeks of nivolumab. In every patient, relapse followed autologous stem cell transplantation, while exposure to brentuximab vedotin differed. Patients showed best responses of complete response, partial response or progressive disease. Per the germline V gene, CDR1 is KGHSH and CDR2 is LQKENI. V lost 3 bases and J 6 bases, leaving 15 bases between the germline ends. The CDR3 has 15 residues. This entry belongs to a study of PD-1 blockade in classical Hodgkin lymphoma. General observations from the study: According to reports, newly diagnosed patients had lower baseline TCR diversity than healthy donors, and relapsed/refractory patients had lower baseline TCR diversity still. With respect to the repertoire differences, their causes, possibly disease activity or prior therapy, remain undefined.

Assay used: immunoSEQ multiplex PCR; TCRdb lists only in-frame clones, some missing. The sample has tens of thousands of clones; 70% to 90% are singletons. The chain links TRBV18 to TRBJ1-5; no firm D call. Specimen: peripheral blood mononuclear cells (PBMCs), collected before the fourth cycle of nivolumab. The receptor was isolated from a human donor with classical Hodgkin lymphoma. The CDR3 region has the DNA TGTGCCAGCTCACCGTCGGCTATGGGCGGTCAGCCCCAGCATTTT. It encodes CASSPSAMGGQPQHF.